This T cell receptor (beta chain) came from a study of vaccination and CD4 T cells after COVID-19. The wider study: Convalescent patients gave post-COVID blood a median approximately 100 days post-diagnosis, range 35 to 161. Median time from second vaccine dose to sampling was roughly 72 days (14 to 241).

The CDR3 loop spans 13 amino acids. With 6 bases clipped from V and 5 bases from J, the junction kept 4 bases outside the gene matches. Germline V gives CDR1 MGHDK, CDR2 SYGVNS. With the Oncomine TCR Beta short-read assay, DNA from cultured CD4+ T cells was sequenced. MiXCR was run by TCRdb on the PCR reads, yielding one entry per CDR3 protein. The profile shows 9,000 to 13,000 distinct CDR3 sequences, around 20% of them singletons. Treatment noted: approximately nine-day PBMC culture with coronavirus spike peptide pools or control peptides (ViraFEST assay). ViraFEST used peptide pools to expand antigen-specific T cells and subsequently sequenced their TCRs. Every well contained approximately 2.1 million PBMCs, which were grown with 10 IU/ml IL-2 and 9 to 10 ug/ml peptide pools. Notes on this clonotype: Antigen specificity is unknown.

Sequenced here: CD4+ T cells from blood, cultured in vitro, sampled after SARS-CoV-2 vaccination. This TCR was sampled from a human donor who had recovered from COVID-19. The chain uses TRBV25-1 and TRBJ2-7; 10 nucleotides agree with TRBD1. CDR3 sequence: CASRTGGNHEQYF. CDR3 in DNA: TGTGCCAGCAGGACAGGGGGCAACCACGAGCAGTACTTC.